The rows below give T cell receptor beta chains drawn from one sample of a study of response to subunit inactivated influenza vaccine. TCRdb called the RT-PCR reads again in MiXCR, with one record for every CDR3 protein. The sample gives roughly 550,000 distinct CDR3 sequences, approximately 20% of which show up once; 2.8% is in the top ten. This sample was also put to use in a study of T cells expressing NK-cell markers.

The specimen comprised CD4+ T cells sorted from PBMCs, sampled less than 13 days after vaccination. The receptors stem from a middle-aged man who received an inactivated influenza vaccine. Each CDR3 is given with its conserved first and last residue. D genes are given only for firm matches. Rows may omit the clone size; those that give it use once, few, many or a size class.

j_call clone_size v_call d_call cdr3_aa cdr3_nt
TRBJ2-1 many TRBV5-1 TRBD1 CASSSGQGKVVQFF TGCGCCAGCAGCTCCGGACAGGGCAAAGTGGTGCAGTTCTTC
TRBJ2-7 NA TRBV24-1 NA CATEGQNSYEQYF TGTGCCACAGAGGGACAAAACTCCTACGAGCAGTACTTC
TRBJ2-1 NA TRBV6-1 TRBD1 CASSRTGGTEQFF TGTGCCAGCAGTCGGACAGGGGGAACCGAGCAGTTCTTC
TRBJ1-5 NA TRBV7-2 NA CASSRGDGSQPQHF TGTGCCAGCAGCCGCGGGGATGGGAGTCAGCCCCAGCATTTT
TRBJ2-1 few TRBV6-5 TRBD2 CASSYSGLAGGQGEQFF TGTGCCAGCAGTTACTCGGGACTAGCGGGGGGGCAAGGTGAGCAGTTCTTC
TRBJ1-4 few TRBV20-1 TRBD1 CSAVAGTDRGRPF TGCAGTGCGGTAGCCGGGACAGACCGCGGTAGGCCTTTT
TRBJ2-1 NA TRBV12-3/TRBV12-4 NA CASSLMGWRSSYNEQFF TGTGCCAGCAGTTTAATGGGATGGCGGAGCTCCTACAATGAGCAGTTCTTC
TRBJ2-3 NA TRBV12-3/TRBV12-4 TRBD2 CASSPGLARSTDTQYF TGTGCCAGCAGTCCTGGACTAGCCAGAAGCACAGATACGCAGTATTTT
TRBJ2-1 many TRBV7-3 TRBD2 CASSLLGGSYNEQFF TGTGCCAGCAGCTTATTGGGGGGGTCCTACAATGAGCAGTTCTTC
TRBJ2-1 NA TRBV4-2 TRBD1 CASSPAGQANNEQFF TGTGCCAGCAGCCCCGCGGGACAGGCTAACAATGAGCAGTTCTTC
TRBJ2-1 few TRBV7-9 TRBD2 CASSPPGLAGVDEQFF TGTGCCAGCAGTCCTCCGGGACTAGCGGGAGTTGATGAGCAGTTCTTC
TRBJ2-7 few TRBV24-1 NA CATSDQPNSYEQYF TGTGCCACCAGTGATCAGCCCAACAGTTACGAGCAGTACTTC
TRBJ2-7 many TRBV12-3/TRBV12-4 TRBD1 CASSPAGQGYEQYF TGTGCCAGCAGTCCAGCGGGACAGGGCTACGAGCAGTACTTC
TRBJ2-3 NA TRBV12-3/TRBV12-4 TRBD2 CASSLSGGAVDTQYF TGTGCCAGCAGTTTAAGCGGGGGGGCCGTAGATACGCAGTATTTT
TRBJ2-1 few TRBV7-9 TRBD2 CASSSLRSSGTSNEQFF TGTGCCAGCAGCTCCCTGAGGAGTAGCGGGACCTCCAATGAGCAGTTCTTC
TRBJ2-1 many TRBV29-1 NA CSAGSAPINEQFF TGCAGCGCCGGGAGCGCTCCGATTAATGAGCAGTTCTTC
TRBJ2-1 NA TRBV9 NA CASSGDLAFYNEQFF TGTGCCAGCAGCGGAGATCTAGCGTTCTACAATGAGCAGTTCTTC
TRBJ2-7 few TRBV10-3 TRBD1 CAISRDRVGDEQYF TGTGCCATCAGCCGGGACAGGGTCGGGGACGAGCAGTACTTC
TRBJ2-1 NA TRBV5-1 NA CASSFVAKGGNEQFF TGCGCCAGCAGCTTTGTAGCGAAGGGGGGGAATGAGCAGTTCTTC
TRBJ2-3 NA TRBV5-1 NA CASNPGTATDTQYF TGCGCCAGCAACCCCGGGACGGCCACAGATACGCAGTATTTT
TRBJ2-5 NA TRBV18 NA CASSPQTGFWETQYF TGTGCCAGCTCACCTCAGACAGGCTTCTGGGAGACCCAGTACTTC
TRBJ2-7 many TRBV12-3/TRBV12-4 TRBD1 CASSLRQGRNEQYF TGTGCCAGCAGTCTTAGACAGGGTAGGAACGAGCAGTACTTC
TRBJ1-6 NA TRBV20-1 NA CSARMSAGGDSPLHF TGCAGTGCCCGGATGTCTGCAGGCGGGGATTCACCCCTCCACTTT
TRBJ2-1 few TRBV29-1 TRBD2 CKAGDSYNEQFF TGCAAGGCGGGGGACTCCTACAATGAGCAGTTCTTC
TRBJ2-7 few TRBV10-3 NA CAISGVGGSHYEQYF TGTGCCATCAGTGGGGTCGGTGGGAGCCACTACGAGCAGTACTTC
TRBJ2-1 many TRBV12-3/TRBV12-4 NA CASSLLGGPYNEQFF TGTGCCAGCAGCTTATTGGGGGGACCCTACAATGAGCAGTTCTTC
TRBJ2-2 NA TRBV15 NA CATSRNTLELFF TGTGCCACCAGCCGAAACACCTTGGAGCTGTTTTTT
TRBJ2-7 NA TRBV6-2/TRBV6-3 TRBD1 CASSYPGTGTRSSYEQYF TGTGCCAGCAGTTACCCCGGGACAGGGACCCGGAGCTCCTACGAGCAGTACTTC
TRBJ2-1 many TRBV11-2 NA CASSLDPSGNEQFF TGTGCCAGCAGCTTAGATCCTTCAGGTAATGAGCAGTTCTTC
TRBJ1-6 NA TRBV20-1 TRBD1 CSARRDRSSYNSPLHF TGCAGTGCTAGACGGGACAGGTCCTCCTATAATTCACCCCTCCACTTT
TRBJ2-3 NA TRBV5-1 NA CASSSVGEGTDTQYF TGCGCCAGCAGCTCAGTAGGGGAGGGCACAGATACGCAGTATTTT
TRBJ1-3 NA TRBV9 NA CASSVGILAFSSGNTIYF TGTGCCAGCAGCGTAGGTATTTTGGCATTTAGCTCTGGAAACACCATATATTTT
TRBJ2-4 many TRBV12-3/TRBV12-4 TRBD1 CASSPRDRVQNIQYF TGTGCCAGCAGTCCCCGGGACAGGGTCCAAAACATTCAGTACTTC
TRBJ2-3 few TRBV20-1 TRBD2 CSAPGSGGTDTQYF TGCAGTGCTCCTGGTAGCGGGGGCACAGATACGCAGTATTTT
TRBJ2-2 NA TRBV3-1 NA CASSQGTLTGELFF TGTGCCAGCAGCCAGGGGACGCTCACCGGGGAGCTGTTTTTT
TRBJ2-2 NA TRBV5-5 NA CASSQDQTVSGELFF TGTGCCAGCAGCCAAGACCAGACAGTATCCGGGGAGCTGTTTTTT
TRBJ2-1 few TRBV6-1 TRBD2 CASSQGPLAGGTGEQFF TGTGCCAGCAGCCAGGGTCCCCTAGCGGGGGGAACGGGTGAGCAGTTCTTC
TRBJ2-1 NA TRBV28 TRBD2 CASSWSGGAYNEQFF TGTGCCAGCAGTTGGAGCGGGGGGGCCTACAATGAGCAGTTCTTC
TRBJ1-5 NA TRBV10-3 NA CAISENRAGNQPQHF TGTGCCATCAGTGAAAACAGGGCTGGTAATCAGCCCCAGCATTTT
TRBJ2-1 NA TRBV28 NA CASNLSAGWGNEQFF TGTGCCAGCAATTTATCGGCAGGGTGGGGGAATGAGCAGTTCTTC
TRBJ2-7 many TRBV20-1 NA CSAITGGVTYEQYF TGCAGTGCTATCACAGGGGGGGTAACCTACGAGCAGTACTTC
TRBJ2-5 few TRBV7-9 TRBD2 CASSLTGLGPSQETQYF TGTGCCAGCAGCTTAACCGGACTAGGCCCGTCTCAAGAGACCCAGTACTTC
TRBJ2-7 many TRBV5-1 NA CASSLTTLIYSYEQYF TGCGCCAGCAGCTTGACCACACTCATCTACTCCTACGAGCAGTACTTC
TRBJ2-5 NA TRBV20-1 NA CSAAPGSDETQYF TGCAGTGCCGCTCCGGGTAGCGACGAGACCCAGTACTTC